These 21 T cell receptor beta chains came from one sample sequenced in a study of blood T cell repertoires in COVID-19 (dated by TCRdb to 2020 to 2022). The library was obtained by the immunoSEQ multiplex PCR assay. What TCRdb holds here is the immuneACCESS table cut down to in-frame rearrangements. Part of the clones is not present; checked against another copy, under half of the missing clones reflect an unresolved V gene, and the others are unexplained. For this sample the table gives over 200,000 clones, of which 82% were detected only once. About 12% of the sample is taken by the ten largest. The sequencing input was peripheral blood. The receptors come from a woman aged 40 to 50 with acute or convalescent COVID-19.

The CDR3 DNA is TGTGCCAGCAGCTTGCCTTCTAATAGCGCGGAGACCCAGTACTTC. It encodes CASSLPSNSAETQYF. The genes are TRBV7-6 and TRBJ2-5, with a tentative D call TRBD2 (5 bases). Germline V gene sequence: CDR1 SGHVS, CDR2 FNYEAQ. V was cut by 3 bases and J by 5 bases, with 16 bases left in between. The CDR3 runs to 15 residues.

This chain connects TRBV12-3 or TRBV12-4 to TRBJ2-7; D unclear. The CDR3 covers 13 residues. Trimming cost V 1 base and J 6 bases, with 10 bases left between them. The CDR3 DNA reads TGTGCCAGCAGTTTAGTCGGTACCCCCGAGCAGTACTTC. As protein: CASSLVGTPEQYF.

This chain links TRBV19 with TRBJ2-1; 7 positions match TRBD2. Germline V CDR1 and CDR2: LNHDA, SQIVND (reference sequence). CDR3 length: 12 residues. This chain's CDR3 is CAVGLAVDEQFF. The DNA of the CDR3 is TGTGCGGTAGGGCTAGCGGTCGATGAGCAGTTCTTC.

J is TRBJ1-1 and V is TRBV6-6, with 8 bases identical to TRBD1. Germline V gives CDR1 MNHNY, CDR2 SVGAGI (reference sequence). The V segment lost 5 bases and the J segment 1 base; nucleotides outside the gene matches: 6. CDR3 length: 15 amino acids. The DNA for the CDR3 is TGTGCCAGCAGTGGACAGGGTAAGGCGAACACTGAAGCTTTCTTT. Translation: CASSGQGKANTEAFF.

The genes are TRBV6-4 and TRBJ2-3; D might be TRBD2 (5 bases). Trimming removed 4 bases from V and 1 base from J, with 9 bases in between. Germline V gives CDR1 MRHNA, CDR2 SNTAGT. The CDR3 runs 14 residues. The CDR3 reads CASSGSGGTDTQYF. The CDR3 DNA sequence: TGTGCCAGCAGTGGATCCGGGGGCACAGATACGCAGTATTTT.

Regarding this clone: At one boundary the junction diverges from the germline segment, which might be a read error. This sample includes further DNA sequences coding for the same CDR3. The V and J genes are TRBV18 and TRBJ1-2, with D perhaps matching TRBD1 (5 bases). The CDR3 is 15 amino acids. Germline V gene sequence: CDR1 KGHSH, CDR2 LQKENI. DNA of the CDR3: TGTGCCAGCTCCCCACCGCAGGGCGCTAACTATGGCTACACCTTC. Its protein is CASSPPQGANYGYTF. Supplemented by reference TRBV18 and TRBJ1-2, the full variable domain reads NAGVMQNPRHLVRRRGQEARLRCSPMKGHSHVYWYRQLPEEGLKFMVYLQKENIIDESGMPKERFSAEFPKEGPSILRIQQVVRGDSAAYFCASSPPQGANYGYTFGSGTRLTVV.

The chain uses TRBV20-1 and TRBJ1-2; D is ambiguous. V was pared by 6 bases and J by 9 bases, with 14 bases between. The CDR3 is made up of 11 amino acids. The germline V gene has CDR1 DFQATT and CDR2 SNEGSKA (reference sequence). The CDR3 region has the DNA TGCAGTGCCCGGGAAGCAAAACGCTACACCTTC. Translating gives CSAREAKRYTF.

The chain combines TRBV5-5 with TRBJ2-1; D is unresolved. Germline V lookup: CDR1 SGHKS, CDR2 YYEKEE (reference sequence). There are 14 residues in the CDR3. V was clipped by 0 bases and J by 3 bases, with 7 bases between them. The chain's CDR3 is CASSLASYYNEQFF. The CDR3 DNA reads as TGTGCCAGCAGCTTGGCTAGTTACTACAATGAGCAGTTCTTC.

This chain connects TRBV29-1 to TRBJ1-1; 9 bases align to TRBD1. With 2 bases clipped from V and 5 bases from J, the junction kept 12 bases outside the gene matches. Germline-derived CDR1 and CDR2 are SQVTM and ANQGSEA. This CDR3 is 16 amino acids long. The CDR3 here is CSVEYPLDRGRTEAFF. CDR3 nucleotide sequence: TGCAGCGTTGAATACCCCTTGGACAGGGGCCGGACTGAAGCTTTCTTT.

V and J are TRBV10-3 and TRBJ2-7; D might be TRBD1 (6 bases). Germline assignment: CDR1 ENHRY and CDR2 SYGVKD. The CDR3 consists of 12 residues. The ends were cut back, 3 bases at V and 3 bases at J, with 6 bases in the middle. The DNA of the CDR3 is TGTGCCATCAGTGACAGGGGCTACGAGCAGTACTTC. Its protein is CAISDRGYEQYF.

This chain connects TRBV5-1 to TRBJ2-3; the D is unclear. This CDR3 has 12 residues. Germline V gene lookup returns CDR1 SGHRS and CDR2 YFSETQ. V lost 6 bases, J lost 3 bases, and 8 bases lay in between. In nucleotides, the CDR3 is TGCGCCAGCACGAGCGTTACAGATACGCAGTATTTT. It yields the protein CASTSVTDTQYF. The complete variable domain, with remaining parts taken from reference TRBV5-1 and TRBJ2-3, reads KAGVTQTPRYLIKTRGQQVTLSCSPISGHRSVSWYQQTPGQGLQFLFEYFSETQRNKGNFPGRFSGRQFSNSRSEMNVSTLELGDSALYLCASTSVTDTQYFGPGTRLTVL.

J is TRBJ2-2 and V is TRBV23-1; a possible D gene is TRBD2 (6 bases). TRBV23-1 has ORF status, its function being uncertain. V was shortened by 0 bases and J by 4 bases, with 9 bases between the two germline ends. This CDR3 is built from 15 residues. The DNA of the CDR3 is TGCGCCAGCAGTCAATCGGGACTCCGCACCGGGGAGCTGTTTTTT. This encodes CASSQSGLRTGELFF.

The chain joins TRBV27 to TRBJ2-7; TRBD2 agrees at 7 bases. The CDR3 has 14 amino acids. Trimming cost V 5 bases and J 6 bases; bases outside gene matches: 10. CDR1 is MNHEY, CDR2 SMNVEV, per germline (reference sequence). CDR3 protein: CASSLAALNSEQYF. In DNA, the CDR3 is TGTGCCAGCAGTCTAGCGGCACTCAACTCCGAGCAGTACTTC.

The V gene is TRBV6-6, the J gene TRBJ2-3; 8 positions agree with TRBD2. Trimming at V came to 2 bases and at J to 0 bases, leaving 4 bases not matched to a gene. Germline V gene sequence: CDR1 MNHNY, CDR2 SVGAGI (reference sequence). The CDR3 is 16 residues long. CDR3 sequence (DNA): TGTGCCAGCAGTTACGGCGAGCGGGGGAGCACAGATACGCAGTATTTT. Its translation is CASSYGERGSTDTQYF.

The J gene is TRBJ2-3, the V gene TRBV5-1; 7 bases map to TRBD1. The V gene's germline CDR1 is SGHRS and CDR2 YFSETQ. This CDR3 has 14 residues. After removal of 3 bases from V and 5 bases from J, the junction contained 6 bases not matched to a gene. The CDR3 nucleotides read TGCGCCAGCAGCTGGCAGGGGGAAGAAGATACGCAGTATTTT. As protein: CASSWQGEEDTQYF.

The V and J genes are TRBV19 and TRBJ1-1; D is possibly TRBD1 (6 bases). Deletions cut 4 bases from V and 0 bases from J, with 15 bases between. Germline CDR1 reads LNHDA; CDR2 reads SQIVND (reference sequence). This CDR3 has 16 amino acids. The CDR3 protein is CASSTPTGSVNTEAFF. CDR3 nucleotide sequence: TGTGCCAGTAGTACCCCAACAGGGAGCGTGAACACTGAAGCTTTCTTT.

The genes are TRBV4-1 and TRBJ1-1, with D uncertain. Germline V gene sequence: CDR1 MGHRA, CDR2 YSYEKL. The CDR3 sequence is 14 residues long. V lost 3 bases to trimming and J lost 1 base, with 9 bases between them. CDR3 protein: CASSQPDKNTEAFF. The CDR3 DNA sequence: TGCGCCAGCAGCCAGCCCGACAAGAACACTGAAGCTTTCTTT.

This chain links TRBV20-1 with TRBJ1-5, with a possible D match to TRBD1 (5 bases). Between the trimmed V and J ends, which lost 3 bases and 5 bases, there was a span of 11 bases. Germline V gives CDR1 DFQATT, CDR2 SNEGSKA (reference sequence). The CDR3 is 13 amino acids. The CDR3 protein is CSASPQGDQPQHF. In nucleotides, the CDR3 is TGCAGTGCTAGTCCTCAGGGTGATCAGCCCCAGCATTTT.

About this clone itself: Other nucleotide sequences in the sample specify the same CDR3. The chain recombines TRBV18 with TRBJ2-7; 11 bases align to TRBD2. J gave up 3 bases and V 2 bases, and 0 bases lay outside the gene matches. This CDR3 spans 14 amino acids. Germline V gene sequence: CDR1 KGHSH, CDR2 LQKENI. CDR3 in DNA: TGTGCCAGCTCACCAGGGACTAGCGGCTACGAGCAGTACTTC. The encoded protein is CASSPGTSGYEQYF.

The chain uses TRBV18 and TRBJ1-6; TRBD1 matches at 9 bases. Germline trimming cut 8 bases from V and 7 bases from J; bases unmatched to any gene: 15. Germline V gives CDR1 KGHSH, CDR2 LQKENI. The CDR3 loop spans 17 amino acids. The CDR3 protein is CASLGGTGQVENSPLHF. The CDR3 DNA reads TGTGCCAGCCTCGGTGGGACAGGGCAAGTTGAGAATTCACCCCTCCACTTT.

This clone occurred once. No conserved phenylalanine or tryptophan is present at the end of the CDR3, so a read error is the likely explanation. The DNA is omitted, as the CDR3 cannot be located on it reliably, and the CDR3 follows TCRdb's listing. The rearrangement uses TRBV6-5 and TRBJ1-1. The germline V gene encodes CDR1 MNHEY and CDR2 SVGAGI. The CDR3 is 10 residues long, counting both termini. The CDR3 region is CHTTPKEFQI.